The entry that follows covers one T cell receptor (beta chain) sequence. No antigen is known for it. This entry belongs to a study of cytomegalovirus exposure and HLA in healthy donors. Study results and caveats: The classifier reportedly diagnosed cytomegalovirus status with high specificity and sensitivity.

Germline V lookup: CDR1 SGHTA, CDR2 FQGTGA. V lost 1 base and J lost 4, with 8 bases in between. The length of the CDR3 is 13 residues. Profiled with immunoSEQ multiplex PCR; TCRdb holds only in-frame clones, not every one. The sample yields about 120,000 clones, roughly 95% seen once. This receptor was taken from a man aged 18 to 30 in good health and CMV-seronegative. Sequenced input: PBMCs. V and J are TRBV7-3 and TRBJ2-7; no clear D. The CDR3 loop reads CASSLNFGYEQYF. DNA of the CDR3: TGTGCCAGCAGCTTAAACTTCGGTTACGAGCAGTACTTC.